Below, 7 T cell receptor beta chains from the same sample are listed, as sequenced in a study of breast tumors, draining lymph nodes, adjacent tissues. The lymph nodes were axillary draining lymph nodes from breast cancer patients. TCRdb fed the multiplex PCR reads into MiXCR, producing one record per CDR3 protein. The table lists about 230,000 distinct CDR3 sequences, 32% of them singletons. Sequenced sample: axillary lymph node tissue. The receptors come from a female donor with breast cancer. Some clones in this sample may be carry-over from other donors' samples.

The sample holds many counts of this clonotype. This sequence joins TRBV11-3 and TRBJ2-1, with D maybe TRBD2 (5 bases). This CDR3 has 17 residues. The V end was cut by 2 bases, the J end by 0 bases, with 14 bases between. Germline CDR1 reads SGHNT; CDR2 reads YENEEA. CDR3 DNA sequence: TGTGCCAGCAGCTTATTCTCCGGGGTGAGCTCCTACAATGAGCAGTTCTTC. It translates to CASSLFSGVSSYNEQFF.

This clonotype occurred many times. The chain has TRBV14 and TRBJ1-2, with D possibly matching TRBD1 (5 bases). Germline V gene sequence: CDR1 SGHDN, CDR2 FVKESK. The V gene lost 3 bases and the J gene lost 7 bases, with 12 bases spanning the gap. The CDR3 runs 13 residues. This CDR3 reads CASSQGPIGGYTF. The CDR3 region has the DNA TGTGCCAGCAGCCAGGGACCTATCGGTGGCTACACCTTC. Using reference TRBV14 and TRBJ1-2 for the parts outside the CDR3, the full variable domain is EAGVTQFPSHSVIEKGQTVTLRCDPISGHDNLYWYRRVMGKEIKFLLHFVKESKQDESGMPNNRFLAERTGGTYSTLKVQPAELEDSGVYFCASSQGPIGGYTFGSGTRLTVV.

This clonotype was found many times. The J gene is TRBJ2-2, the V gene TRBV5-1; the D call may be TRBD1 or TRBD2 (5 bases each). Germline CDR1 is SGHRS and CDR2 is YFSETQ. Trimming took off 0 bases at V and 5 bases at J, with 8 bases between the two ends. The CDR3 sequence is 14 residues long. CDR3 region: CASSLGQRTGELFF. The DNA of the CDR3 is TGCGCCAGCAGCTTGGGACAGCGGACCGGGGAGCTGTTTTTT. The variable domain in full, completed from reference TRBV5-1 and TRBJ2-2, reads KAGVTQTPRYLIKTRGQQVTLSCSPISGHRSVSWYQQTPGQGLQFLFEYFSETQRNKGNFPGRFSGRQFSNSRSEMNVSTLELGDSALYLCASSLGQRTGELFFGEGSRLTVL.

This clonotype appeared many times. The chain uses TRBV9 and TRBJ2-1; TRBD2 matches at 13 bases. V shed 0 bases, J shed 0 bases, and the junction held 12 bases outside the gene matches. This CDR3 has 21 amino acids. CDR1 SGDLS and CDR2 YYNGEE come from the germline V gene. The CDR3 nucleotides read TGTGCCAGCAGCGTAGAGGGAAAAAGGACTAGCGGGAGTCTCTCCTACAATGAGCAGTTCTTC. Translated, it gives CASSVEGKRTSGSLSYNEQFF. The variable domain in full, with the rest retrieved from reference TRBV9 and TRBJ2-1, is DSGVTQTPKHLITATGQRVTLRCSPRSGDLSVYWYQQSLDQGLQFLIQYYNGEERAKGNILERFSAQQFPDLHSELNLSSLELGDSALYFCASSVEGKRTSGSLSYNEQFFGPGTRLTVL.

This clonotype appeared a few times. The gene calls are TRBV5-1 and TRBJ2-5; the match to TRBD2 covers 10 bases. CDR3 length: 16 amino acids. Per germline, CDR1 SGHRS and CDR2 YFSETQ. J gave up 3 bases and V 1 base, and 6 bases lay outside the gene matches. CDR3 amino acids: CASSLTASGSEETQYF. The CDR3 DNA follows: TGCGCCAGCAGCTTGACGGCTAGCGGGAGCGAAGAGACCCAGTACTTC.

This clonotype was observed at least ten times. The CDR3 nucleotides read TGTGCCAGCAGCTTAGCGGCTAGCGCCTACGAGCAGTACTTC. Its protein is CASSLAASAYEQYF. The chain couples TRBV7-9 to TRBJ2-7; D possibly corresponds to TRBD2 (6 bases). CDR1 and CDR2 from the germline V gene are SEHNR and FQNEAQ (reference sequence). V was clipped by 0 bases and J by 2 bases, with 8 bases between them. The CDR3 is made up of 14 amino acids.

The chain couples TRBV2 to TRBJ1-1; D unclear. The CDR3 is made up of 13 amino acids. V lost 7 bases, J lost 1 base, and 10 bases lay in between. CDR1 is SNHLY, CDR2 FYNNEI, per germline. CDR3 nucleotides: TGTGCCAGCACGATTGGGGAGAACACTGAAGCTTTCTTT. Amino acid sequence: CASTIGENTEAFF.